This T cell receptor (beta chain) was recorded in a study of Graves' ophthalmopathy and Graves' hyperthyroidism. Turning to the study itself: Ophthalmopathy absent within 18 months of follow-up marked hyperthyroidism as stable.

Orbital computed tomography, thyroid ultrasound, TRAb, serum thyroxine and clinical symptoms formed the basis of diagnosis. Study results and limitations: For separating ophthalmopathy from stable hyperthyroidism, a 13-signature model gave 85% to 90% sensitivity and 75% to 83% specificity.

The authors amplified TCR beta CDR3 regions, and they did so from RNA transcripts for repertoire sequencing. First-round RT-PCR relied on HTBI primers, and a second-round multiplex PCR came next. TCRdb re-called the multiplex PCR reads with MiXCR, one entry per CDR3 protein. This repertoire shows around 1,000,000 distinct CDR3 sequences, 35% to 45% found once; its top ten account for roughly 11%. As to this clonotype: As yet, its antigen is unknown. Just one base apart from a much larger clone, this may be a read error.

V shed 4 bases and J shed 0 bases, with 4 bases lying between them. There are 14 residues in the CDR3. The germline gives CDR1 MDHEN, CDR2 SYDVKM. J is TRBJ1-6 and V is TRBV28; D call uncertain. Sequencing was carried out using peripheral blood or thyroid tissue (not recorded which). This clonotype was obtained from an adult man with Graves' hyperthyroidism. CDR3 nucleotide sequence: TGTGCCAGCAGTTCGGTCTCCTATAATTCACCCCTCCACTTT. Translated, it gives CASSSVSYNSPLHF.